This T cell receptor beta chain was captured by sequencing in a study of blood T cell repertoires in COVID-19. Study-level information: Samples came from the United States, Italy and Spain, spanning acute and convalescent COVID-19.

Profiled with immunoSEQ multiplex PCR; TCRdb holds only in-frame clones, not every one. Of roughly 230,000 clones in the sample, nearly 85% are singletons; the top ten hold around 5.5%. CDR1 is SGHAT, CDR2 FQNNGV, per germline. V lost 4 bases, J lost 3 bases, and 12 bases lay in between. The CDR3 covers 14 residues. The TCR sequence derives from a human donor in a cohort sampled during active COVID-19. This sequence joins TRBV11-2 and TRBJ1-2; maybe TRBD1 (5 bases). Sequenced: peripheral blood. CDR3 coding DNA: TGTGCCAGCAGCTCGACAGACCCCTACTATGGCTACACCTTC. Encoded protein: CASSSTDPYYGYTF.